The 30 T cell receptor beta chains reported below all come from one sample, sequenced in a study of cytomegalovirus exposure and HLA in healthy donors. The PCR contained 60 Vbeta and 13 Jbeta primers. Sequencing was performed with immunoSEQ multiplex PCR; in TCRdb, only in-frame clones are kept and a portion is missing. Altogether 140,000 to 150,000 clones are present, roughly four fifths being singletons, with the ten largest covering more than 3%. Sequences were obtained from PBMCs. These receptors were taken from a male donor in good health and CMV-seronegative.

The V gene is TRBV11-1, the J gene TRBJ1-2; D is perhaps TRBD1 (5 bases). The CDR3 spans 13 residues. The V gene's germline CDR1 is SGHAT and CDR2 FQDESV (reference sequence). V shed 1 base and J shed 6 bases, with 9 bases lying between them. The CDR3 here is CASSLVQGNGYTF. CDR3 coding DNA: TGTGCCAGCAGCTTAGTGCAGGGAAATGGCTACACCTTC.

This clone occurred a few times. The chain couples TRBV9 to TRBJ2-1, with D perhaps matching TRBD2 (7 bases). V was trimmed by 6 bases and J by 8 bases, leaving 21 bases between them. Looked up from germline, CDR1 is SGDLS and CDR2 is YYNGEE. This CDR3 region has 15 residues. In DNA, the CDR3 is TGTGCCAGCACCCCGGGGGGCAGATCTTTCGATGAGCAGTTCTTC. It codes for CASTPGGRSFDEQFF. The full variable domain, rest sourced from reference TRBV9 and TRBJ2-1, is DSGVTQTPKHLITATGQRVTLRCSPRSGDLSVYWYQQSLDQGLQFLIQYYNGEERAKGNILERFSAQQFPDLHSELNLSSLELGDSALYFCASTPGGRSFDEQFFGPGTRLTVL.

This chain links TRBV27 with TRBJ2-7, with TRBD2 identical over 15 bases. The CDR3 is 18 residues long. With V trimmed by 5 bases and J by 5 bases, 13 bases remained unmatched. The V gene's germline CDR1 is MNHEY and CDR2 SMNVEV (reference sequence). CDR3 coding DNA: TGTGCCAGCAGTCCAGGGACTAGCGGGAGGCTTGGGCTGCACGAGCAGTACTTC. Translation: CASSPGTSGRLGLHEQYF.

This clone was seen only a few times. This chain connects TRBV9 to TRBJ1-1; 8 bases agree with TRBD1. V gave up 2 bases and J gave up 3 bases; unmatched junction bases: 3. Germline CDR1 reads SGDLS; CDR2 reads YYNGEE. There are 14 residues in the CDR3. CDR3 region: CASSVRDRYTEAFF. CDR3 sequence (DNA): TGTGCCAGCAGCGTTCGGGACAGGTACACTGAAGCTTTCTTT. Using reference TRBV9 and TRBJ1-1 for the parts outside the CDR3, the full variable domain is DSGVTQTPKHLITATGQRVTLRCSPRSGDLSVYWYQQSLDQGLQFLIQYYNGEERAKGNILERFSAQQFPDLHSELNLSSLELGDSALYFCASSVRDRYTEAFFGQGTRLTVV.

The chain recombines TRBV5-4 with TRBJ2-5, with 13 bases lining up with TRBD2. J gave up 5 bases and V 0 bases, and 4 bases lay outside the gene matches. CDR1 and CDR2 from the germline V gene are SGHNT and YYREEE (reference sequence). The CDR3 extends over 16 amino acids. CDR3 in DNA: TGTGCCAGCAGCTTGGAACTAGCGGGGGGGCGGGAGACCCAGTACTTC. It is translated as CASSLELAGGRETQYF.

This chain links TRBV19 with TRBJ2-7; 7 bases are a match to TRBD2. V shed 1 base, J shed 4 bases, and the junction held 4 bases outside the gene matches. The CDR3 length is 14 residues. The germline gives CDR1 LNHDA, CDR2 SQIVND (reference sequence). The CDR3 loop is CASSIGGGSYEQYF. The DNA of the CDR3 is TGTGCCAGTAGTATAGGGGGGGGGTCGTACGAGCAGTACTTC.

This clone was counted between two and nine times. The chain recombines TRBV18 with TRBJ1-5; the D is unclear. V lost 2 bases and J lost 5, with 7 bases in between. The germline V gene encodes CDR1 KGHSH and CDR2 LQKENI. The CDR3 sequence is 13 residues long. The chain's CDR3 is CASSPDTYQPQHF. The CDR3 bases are TGTGCCAGCTCACCAGACACCTATCAGCCCCAGCATTTT.

The rearrangement uses TRBV27 and TRBJ2-5; no reliable D call. The CDR3 length is 15 residues. Trimming cost V 1 base and J 11 bases, with 20 bases left between them. Looked up from germline, CDR1 is MNHEY and CDR2 is SMNVEV (reference sequence). CDR3 nucleotides: TGTGCCAGCAGTTTATTACAGAATTTGGGCAATGAGCAGTACTTC. This sequence encodes CASSLLQNLGNEQYF.

This rearrangement joins TRBV4-1 to TRBJ2-1; D gene uncertain. The V end lost 0 bases, the J end lost 6 bases, and 18 bases lay between the germline ends. This CDR3 region has 17 residues. The germline V gene has CDR1 MGHRA and CDR2 YSYEKL. The CDR3 loop is CASSQDIASSHPNEQFF. CDR3 DNA sequence: TGCGCCAGCAGCCAAGATATAGCCTCCAGTCATCCCAATGAGCAGTTCTTC.

V gene TRBV5-1 combines with J gene TRBJ2-7; perhaps TRBD1 as D (5 bases). This CDR3 has 15 amino acids. V lost 0 bases, J lost 2 bases, and 12 bases lay in between. In germline, CDR1 is SGHRS, CDR2 YFSETQ. CDR3 bases: TGCGCCAGCAGCTTGGAGTCACCAGGGCCCTACGAGCAGTACTTC. Its translation is CASSLESPGPYEQYF.

CDR3 residues: CASSVVTTSEQYF. CDR3 nucleotides: TGTGCCAGCAGCGTAGTAACAACCAGCGAGCAGTACTTC. This chain links TRBV9 with TRBJ2-5; D remains unclear. The end of the DNA aligns better with TRBJ2-7, so the J call may be wrong. This CDR3 has 13 residues. CDR1 SGDLS and CDR2 YYNGEE come from the germline V gene.

This clone came up a few times. The chain is built from TRBV27 and TRBJ2-7, with D tentatively TRBD1 (5 bases). The CDR3 runs 15 residues. Trimming stripped 4 bases from V and 1 base from J, with 14 bases between. From germline, CDR1 is MNHEY and CDR2 SMNVEV (reference sequence). The CDR3: CASSSTVKGSYEQYF. The CDR3 nucleotides read TGTGCCAGCAGTTCGACAGTCAAAGGGTCCTACGAGCAGTACTTC.

The V call is TRBV6-6, the J call TRBJ2-5, with TRBD1 matching 7 bases. This CDR3 comprises 14 residues. V was pared by 6 bases and J by 2 bases, with 6 bases of the junction left unmatched. CDR1 and CDR2 (germline): MNHNY, SVGAGI (reference sequence). The DNA of the CDR3 is TGTGCCAGCAGATCGACAGGGTTACAAGAGACCCAGTACTTC. This sequence encodes CASRSTGLQETQYF.

This clone was detected a few times. The rearrangement joins TRBV27 to TRBJ1-1; the D is unclear. Germline assignment: CDR1 MNHEY and CDR2 SMNVEV (reference sequence). V dropped 8 bases and J dropped 3 bases, with 13 bases sitting between them. CDR3 length equals 13 residues. CDR3 loop: CASWLLEDTEAFF. The CDR3 nucleotides are TGTGCCAGCTGGCTTCTGGAGGACACTGAAGCTTTCTTT.

V gene TRBV5-1 combines with J gene TRBJ2-5, with a tentative D call TRBD2 (5 bases). CDR1 SGHRS and CDR2 YFSETQ come from the germline V gene. The CDR3 runs 13 residues. V shed 0 bases and J shed 5 bases, with 8 bases lying between them. The CDR3 loop reads CASSLGREETQYF. The CDR3 DNA sequence: TGCGCCAGCAGCTTGGGAAGGGAGGAGACCCAGTACTTC.

This clone was observed a handful of times. The chain uses TRBV2 and TRBJ1-4; TRBD1 is a possible D gene (5 bases). CDR1 is SNHLY and CDR2 is FYNNEI in the germline V gene. The CDR3 is 18 residues long. V dropped 7 bases and J dropped 6 bases, with 27 bases sitting between them. CDR3 sequence reads: CASNPLGGSQTVDEKLFF. CDR3 bases: TGTGCCAGCAATCCCCTTGGGGGGAGTCAAACAGTCGATGAAAAACTGTTTTTT.

V is TRBV7-2 and J is TRBJ1-2; D is possibly TRBD1 (5 bases). This CDR3 is built from 15 residues. CDR1 SGHTA and CDR2 FQGNSA come from the germline V gene. V lost 5 bases and J 1 base, leaving 14 bases between the germline ends. CDR3 bases: TGTGCCAGCAGCCCCCCAGACAGCCTTAACTATGGCTACACCTTC. Its protein product is CASSPPDSLNYGYTF.

The chain links TRBV29-1 to TRBJ1-2; TRBD1 matches 9 bases. The CDR3 has 11 amino acids. V lost 6 bases and J lost 7; bases outside the gene matches: 3. Germline CDR1 is SQVTM and CDR2 is ANQGSEA. CDR3: CSVRQGVGYTF. DNA for the CDR3: TGCAGCGTCCGACAGGGGGTTGGCTACACCTTC.

This chain links TRBV4-3 with TRBJ2-5, with D possibly matching TRBD2 (6 bases). The DNA end is a closer match to TRBJ2-7, so the J assignment may be wrong. This CDR3 comprises 16 residues. Looked up from germline, CDR1 is LGHNA and CDR2 is YSLEER. CDR3 amino acids: CASSQDLEGYYYEQYF. CDR3 sequence (DNA): TGCGCCAGCAGCCAAGATTTGGAGGGCTACTACTACGAGCAGTACTTC.

V gene TRBV7-3 combines with J gene TRBJ1-1; tentatively, D is TRBD1 (5 bases). The CDR3 is 15 residues long. From germline, CDR1 is SGHTA and CDR2 FQGTGA. Trimming cost V 5 bases and J 4 bases, with 17 bases left between them. CDR3 in DNA: TGTGCCAGCAGCCTCCGTGGGGGGAGGTTCACTGAAGCTTTCTTT. It encodes CASSLRGGRFTEAFF.

The rearrangement links TRBV5-1 to TRBJ1-6; D is uncertain. The CDR3 is 14 amino acids. The V gene lost 1 base and the J gene lost 5 bases, with 7 bases spanning the gap. Germline V CDR1 and CDR2: SGHRS, YFSETQ. The CDR3 region is CASSLLSDNSPLHF. The CDR3 bases are TGCGCCAGCAGCTTGCTGTCGGATAATTCACCCCTCCACTTT.

This chain connects TRBV5-1 to TRBJ2-1; D is unresolved. The V end lost 0 bases, the J end lost 6 bases, and 13 bases lay between the germline ends. The CDR3 has 15 amino acids. Germline V lookup: CDR1 SGHRS, CDR2 YFSETQ. In DNA form, the CDR3 reads TGCGCCAGCAGCTTGGGTTACAGAGAAGCCAATGAGCAGTTCTTC. This sequence encodes CASSLGYREANEQFF.

This clone was detected a few times. The V gene is TRBV27, the J gene TRBJ2-3, with 8 bases matching TRBD2. The CDR3 is 17 amino acids. V trimming: 6 bases; J trimming: 6 bases; junction bases outside the gene matches: 17. Germline loops: CDR1 MNHEY, CDR2 SMNVEV (reference sequence). The CDR3 spells CASRSGGGGGISDTQYF. The DNA for the CDR3 is TGTGCCAGCAGGAGCGGGGGTGGAGGGGGAATAAGTGATACGCAGTATTTT.

Details on this clone: Within the sample, other DNA sequences also encode this same CDR3. This CDR3 is CASSPDRGAYEQYF. CDR3 bases: TGTGCCAGCTCACCCGACAGGGGGGCCTACGAGCAGTACTTC. This sequence joins TRBV18 and TRBJ2-7; 9 positions agree with TRBD1. The germline V gene encodes CDR1 KGHSH and CDR2 LQKENI. Trimming cost V 3 bases and J 2 bases; bases outside gene matches: 2. The CDR3 runs 14 residues.

As DNA, the CDR3 is TGTGCCAGCAGTTACTCTTCAGGGGCCTATGGCTACACCTTC. This sequence encodes CASSYSSGAYGYTF. The J gene is TRBJ1-2, the V gene TRBV6-5; tentatively, D is TRBD1 (6 bases). V was cut by 0 bases and J by 4 bases, with 9 bases left in between. Germline assignment: CDR1 MNHEY and CDR2 SVGAGI. The CDR3 spans 14 residues.

The chain recombines TRBV19 with TRBJ1-5; TRBD1 is a possible D gene (6 bases). The V end was cut by 3 bases, the J end by 4 bases, with 16 bases between. Germline loops: CDR1 LNHDA, CDR2 SQIVND (reference sequence). The CDR3 is made up of 16 amino acids. The CDR3 bases are TGTGCCAGTAGTATCCCTCGGGGCAGGGGTAATCAGCCCCAGCATTTT. The encoded protein is CASSIPRGRGNQPQHF.

In its sample, this clone was seen a few times. The chain recombines TRBV25-1 with TRBJ1-5; tentative D call: TRBD1 (6 bases). CDR1 MGHDK and CDR2 SYGVNS come from the germline V gene. The CDR3 loop spans 18 amino acids. The ends were cut back, 5 bases at V and 4 bases at J, with 24 bases in the middle. Here the CDR3 DNA reads TGTGCCAGCAGTCCGGGTCCCTTTATTATACAGGGTAATCAGCCCCAGCATTTT. Residues: CASSPGPFIIQGNQPQHF.

This clone was counted between two and nine times. This chain uses TRBV2 with TRBJ2-1; 9 bases are shared with TRBD2. The CDR3 is 15 residues long. V lost 7 bases and J lost 9; bases outside the gene matches: 13. CDR1 is SNHLY, CDR2 FYNNEI, per germline. CDR3 sequence (DNA): TGTGCCAGCAATAGTGTGGCGGGGGGGGGAGGTGAGCAGTTCTTC. Translation: CASNSVAGGGGEQFF.

V and J are TRBV4-3 and TRBJ2-2, with D tentatively TRBD2 (6 bases). Germline V gene data show CDR1 as LGHNA and CDR2 as YSLEER. CDR3 length: 16 amino acids. V was trimmed by 5 bases and J by 5 bases, leaving 18 bases between them. DNA of the CDR3: TGCGCCAGCAGCGTCCGCGTTGGGGGAGGTACCGGGGAGCTGTTTTTT. Translating it yields CASSVRVGGGTGELFF.

The chain joins TRBV25-1 to TRBJ2-2; 8 bases align to TRBD1. The CDR3 spans 16 residues. Germline CDR1 MGHDK, CDR2 SYGVNS. The ends lost 1 base at V and 1 base at J; junction bases unmatched: 2. CDR3 sequence: CASSESGTGNTGELFF. The DNA of the CDR3 is TGTGCCAGCAGTGAATCCGGGACAGGGAACACCGGGGAGCTGTTTTTT.